The clone carrying this T cell receptor (beta chain) was seen a single time. Antigen specificity is unknown. The data were obtained in a study of a mutant IDH1 vaccine in newly diagnosed glioma. Study-wide context: Beginning 4-6 weeks after radiotherapy alone, or with temozolomide cycles, vaccination took place.

Whole-study findings and limits: Among top peripheral T cell clonotypes, changes seemed unrelated to pseudoprogression.

Time point: week 47, end of study. Doses comprised 300 ug of mutant IDH1 20-mer peptide each, plus topical imiquimod. Each astrocytoma in the donors was new, WHO grade 3 or 4, IDH1-mutant and ATRX-lost. CDR1 SGHRS and CDR2 YFSETQ come from the germline V gene. The length of the CDR3 is 16 residues. V was pared by 0 bases and J by 1 base, with 10 bases between. Sequencing used immunoSEQ multiplex PCR; TCRdb keeps in-frame clones, though not all of them. This sample has 84,000 or so clones; approximately 75% occur once, and the top ten carry 5.2%. Source: PBMCs, taken from a glioma patient whose treatment included an IDH1 peptide vaccine. The rearrangement uses TRBV5-1 and TRBJ1-4, with D perhaps matching TRBD1 (6 bases). This TCR was sampled from a man aged 35-49 years with glioma. As DNA, the CDR3 is TGCGCCAGCAGCTTGGCCTCAGGGGTAACTAATGAAAAACTGTTTTTT. Its translation is CASSLASGVTNEKLFF. The full variable domain, in which reference TRBV5-1 and TRBJ1-4 provide the parts outside the CDR3, is KAGVTQTPRYLIKTRGQQVTLSCSPISGHRSVSWYQQTPGQGLQFLFEYFSETQRNKGNFPGRFSGRQFSNSRSEMNVSTLELGDSALYLCASSLASGVTNEKLFFGSGTQLSVL.